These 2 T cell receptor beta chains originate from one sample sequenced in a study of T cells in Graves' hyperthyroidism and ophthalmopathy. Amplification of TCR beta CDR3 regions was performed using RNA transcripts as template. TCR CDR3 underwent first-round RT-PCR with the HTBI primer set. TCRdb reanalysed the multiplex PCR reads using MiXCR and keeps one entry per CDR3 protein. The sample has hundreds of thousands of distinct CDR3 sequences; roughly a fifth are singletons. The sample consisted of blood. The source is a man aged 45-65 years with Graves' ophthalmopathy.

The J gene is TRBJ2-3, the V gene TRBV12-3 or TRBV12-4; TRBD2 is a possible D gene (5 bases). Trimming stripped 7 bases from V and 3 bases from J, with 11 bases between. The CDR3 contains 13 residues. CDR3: CASTLRGTDTQYF. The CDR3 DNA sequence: TGTGCCAGCACACTACGGGGTACAGATACGCAGTATTTT.

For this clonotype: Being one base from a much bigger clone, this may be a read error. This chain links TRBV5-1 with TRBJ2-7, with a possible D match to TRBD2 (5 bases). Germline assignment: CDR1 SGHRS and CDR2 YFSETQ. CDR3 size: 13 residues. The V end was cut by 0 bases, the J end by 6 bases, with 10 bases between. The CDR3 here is CASSLASRGEQYF. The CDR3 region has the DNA TGCGCCAGCAGCTTGGCCTCCCGGGGCGAGCAGTACTTC.